The 30 T cell receptor beta chains below were found in one sample sequenced in a study of T cell repertoires in cytomegalovirus infection. A single record per CDR3 protein comes from TCRdb applying MiXCR to the reads. The sample has about 920,000 distinct CDR3 sequences, more than 25% seen once. Their target antigens are unknown. The sequences come from cultured CD8+ T cells from PBMCs, collected from culture after CMV antigen stimulation. The receptors shown here come from a human donor in good health (CMV status not recorded). Some clones in this sample may be carry-over from other donors' samples.

The chain carries TRBV7-1 and TRBJ2-1; D gene uncertain. TRBV7-1 is sorted into the ORF group, with uncertain function. This CDR3 contains 13 residues. V gave up 5 bases and J gave up 8 bases, with 13 bases separating them. CDR3 DNA: TGTGCCAGCAGCCCACGGGCGAGGCATGAGCAGTTCTTC. It codes for CASSPRARHEQFF.

The chain carries TRBV5-4 and TRBJ2-7; TRBD1 matches at 8 bases. Per the germline V gene, CDR1 is SGHNT and CDR2 is YYREEE (reference sequence). After removal of 7 bases from V and 3 bases from J, the junction contained 6 bases not matched to a gene. The CDR3 extends over 13 amino acids. CDR3 sequence: CASGTGLGYEQYF. CDR3 coding DNA: TGTGCCAGCGGGACAGGCCTGGGCTACGAGCAGTACTTC.

The chain links TRBV20-1 to TRBJ1-3; tentatively, D is TRBD1 (6 bases). Germline V gene data show CDR1 as DFQATT and CDR2 as SNEGSKA (reference sequence). V was clipped by 0 bases and J by 3 bases, with 9 bases between them. The CDR3 length is 14 residues. DNA for the CDR3: TGCAGTGCTAGAGATTCAGGGGTTGGAAACACCATATATTTT. The encoded protein is CSARDSGVGNTIYF.

The CDR3 nucleotides read TGTGCCAGCAGTTACTCTTCGGCCTCCAGGGACACTGAAGCTTTCTTT. The encoded protein is CASSYSSASRDTEAFF. This chain connects TRBV6-5 to TRBJ1-1; weak D call: TRBD1 (5 bases). CDR1 and CDR2 from the germline V gene are MNHEY and SVGAGI. CDR3 length equals 16 residues. The ends were cut back, 0 bases at V and 3 bases at J, with 14 bases in the middle.

This chain uses TRBV12-5 with TRBJ2-6; D is undetermined. The CDR3 extends over 14 amino acids. Trimming stripped 6 bases from V and 1 base from J, with 7 bases between. Germline CDR1 and CDR2: LGHNT and FRNRAP. CDR3 residues: CASGRDSGANVLTF. As DNA, the CDR3 is TGTGCTAGTGGCCGCGATTCTGGGGCCAACGTCCTGACTTTC.

This sequence joins TRBV11-2 and TRBJ2-5; D gene ambiguous. V dropped 2 bases and J dropped 5 bases, with 15 bases sitting between them. This CDR3 region has 15 residues. Per germline, CDR1 SGHAT and CDR2 FQNNGV. As DNA, the CDR3 is TGTGCCAGCAGCTTATCGATGGGGATCGGGGAGACCCAGTACTTC. It encodes CASSLSMGIGETQYF.

This chain links TRBV7-9 with TRBJ2-1; 9 bases map to TRBD1. The J segment lost 8 bases and the V segment lost 3 bases, leaving 2 bases of the junction unmatched. The CDR3 has 13 amino acids. Looked up from germline, CDR1 is SEHNR and CDR2 is FQNEAQ (reference sequence). The CDR3 nucleotides are TGTGCCAGCAGCTTGAGACAGGGGGATGAGCAGTTCTTC. This gives the protein CASSLRQGDEQFF.

This clonotype was picked up a small number of times. The J gene is TRBJ2-2, the V gene TRBV7-9, with 8 bases fitting TRBD2. The CDR3 runs 15 residues. V was pared by 5 bases and J by 6 bases, with 8 bases of the junction left unmatched. The germline CDR1 and CDR2 sequences are SEHNR and FQNEAQ (reference sequence). CDR3: CASSLGGLGPGELFF. CDR3 nucleotides: TGTGCCAGCAGCCTGGGGGGACTAGGTCCCGGGGAGCTGTTTTTT.

This clonotype showed up many times. The chain couples TRBV12-3 or TRBV12-4 to TRBJ1-2, with 7 bases fitting TRBD1. Trimming cost V 4 bases and J 2 bases; bases outside gene matches: 7. CDR3 length: 15 residues. The chain's CDR3 is CASSSHRGRNYGYTF. The CDR3 DNA reads as TGTGCCAGCAGTTCTCACAGGGGTAGAAACTATGGCTACACCTTC.

This clonotype was seen more than once but under ten times. This chain connects TRBV10-3 to TRBJ2-3; TRBD2 agrees at 11 bases. CDR1 is ENHRY and CDR2 is SYGVKD in the germline V gene. This CDR3 spans 16 amino acids. V gave up 7 bases and J gave up 4 bases; unmatched junction bases: 10. Written as DNA, the CDR3 is TGTGCCATCAACAACCCTAGCGGGGGGCCTTCAGATACGCAGTATTTT. This translates into CAINNPSGGPSDTQYF.

CDR3 protein: CASSIPLQDQPQHF. CDR3 nucleotide sequence: TGTGCCAGTAGTATCCCCCTACAGGACCAGCCCCAGCATTTT. The chain couples TRBV19 to TRBJ1-5, with a tentative D call TRBD1 (5 bases). Trimming left V 3 bases short and J 7 bases short, with 13 bases between. Germline CDR1 LNHDA, CDR2 SQIVND (reference sequence). This CDR3 spans 14 amino acids.

The genes are TRBV15 and TRBJ2-3, with unresolved D. CDR3 length: 14 residues. Trimming took 1 base from V and 4 from J, leaving 9 bases between them. Germline V gene sequence: CDR1 LNHNV, CDR2 YYDKDF (reference sequence). The CDR3, as DNA: TGTGCCACCAGCAGAGGGACCTTCCCAGATACGCAGTATTTT. It yields the protein CATSRGTFPDTQYF.

This clonotype was seen repeatedly, ten times or more. V gene TRBV7-2 combines with J gene TRBJ2-1; D remains ambiguous. The CDR3 has 13 residues. In germline, CDR1 is SGHTA, CDR2 FQGNSA. Trimming removed 1 base at V and 6 bases at J, with 7 bases between. CDR3 coding DNA: TGTGCCAGCAGCTTAGTGGTCCGCAATGAGCAGTTCTTC. Protein sequence: CASSLVVRNEQFF.

This clonotype occurred a few times. The chain recombines TRBV7-9 with TRBJ2-2, with 8 bases fitting TRBD1. The CDR3 covers 15 residues. The germline gives CDR1 SEHNR, CDR2 FQNEAQ (reference sequence). Trimming at V came to 5 bases and at J to 5 bases, leaving 7 bases not matched to a gene. The DNA for the CDR3 is TGTGCCAGCAGCCATCCCCAGGGGGCTACCGGGGAGCTGTTTTTT. It translates to CASSHPQGATGELFF.

The CDR3 protein is CASSAGDLFYQETQYF. In nucleotides, the CDR3 is TGTGCCAGCAGCGCCGGGGATTTATTTTACCAAGAGACCCAGTACTTC. The chain recombines TRBV7-2 with TRBJ2-5, with TRBD2 as a possible D gene (5 bases). The CDR3 length is 16 residues. Germline V CDR1 and CDR2: SGHTA, FQGNSA. V was trimmed by 5 bases and J by 0 bases, leaving 16 bases between them.

This clonotype came up a few times. This chain joins TRBV5-6 and TRBJ2-2; D remains unclear. The CDR3 contains 14 residues. The V end was cut by 0 bases, the J end by 7 bases, with 10 bases between. Germline lookup yields CDR1 SGHDT and CDR2 YYEEEE. In DNA form, the CDR3 reads TGTGCCAGCAGCTTGGAAGGGTCTGGCGGGGAGCTGTTTTTT. This codes for CASSLEGSGGELFF. The variable domain in full, completed from reference TRBV5-6 and TRBJ2-2, reads DAGVTQSPTHLIKTRGQQVTLRCSPKSGHDTVSWYQQALGQGPQFIFQYYEEEERQRGNFPDRFSGHQFPNYSSELNVNALLLGDSALYLCASSLEGSGGELFFGEGSRLTVL.

This clonotype was seen a handful of times. This chain links TRBV2 with TRBJ1-1, with D perhaps matching TRBD1 (5 bases). CDR3 length: 13 residues. V was cut by 10 bases and J by 0 bases, with 12 bases left in between. The germline gives CDR1 SNHLY, CDR2 FYNNEI. The CDR3 here is CATPGTVNTEAFF. The CDR3 bases are TGTGCCACCCCAGGGACGGTGAACACTGAAGCTTTCTTT. Full variable domain (rest looked up from reference TRBV2 and TRBJ1-1): EPEVTQTPSHQVTQMGQEVILRCVPISNHLYFYWYRQILGQKVEFLVSFYNNEISEKSEIFDDQFSVERPDGSNFTLKIRSTKLEDSAMYFCATPGTVNTEAFFGQGTRLTVV.

This clonotype was detected a few times. This chain uses TRBV7-4 with TRBJ2-3; tentative D call: TRBD2 (5 bases). From germline, CDR1 is SGHVT and CDR2 SQSDAQ. The CDR3 spans 17 residues. V lost 5 bases and J lost 0, with 18 bases in between. CDR3 nucleotide sequence: TGTGCCAGCAGCCCGCCGGAGGCAGAGACTAGCACAGATACGCAGTATTTT. This encodes CASSPPEAETSTDTQYF.

This clonotype was recorded only once. This chain uses TRBV27 with TRBJ2-7; 12 nucleotides align to TRBD2. There are 13 residues in the CDR3. V shed 9 bases and J 3 bases; nucleotides not matched to a gene: 3. Germline V gene data show CDR1 as MNHEY and CDR2 as SMNVEV (reference sequence). CDR3 nucleotides: TGTGCCAGTGCGACTAGCGGGGGCTACGAGCAGTACTTC. Encoded protein: CASATSGGYEQYF.

V and J are TRBV10-3 and TRBJ2-3; weak D call: TRBD2 (7 bases). Germline CDR1 is ENHRY and CDR2 is SYGVKD. The CDR3 extends over 14 amino acids. Trimming shortened V by 7 bases and J by 2 bases, and 13 bases separated the two germline ends. As DNA, the CDR3 is TGTGCCATCACTTCCCGGGGGGCCACAGATACGCAGTATTTT. Protein product: CAITSRGATDTQYF.

The chain carries TRBV27 and TRBJ2-7; 8 nucleotides match TRBD1. The CDR3 is 14 residues long. Germline assignment: CDR1 MNHEY and CDR2 SMNVEV (reference sequence). Losses at the gene ends were 2 bases for V and 6 bases for J; bases not matched to a gene: 6. CDR3 in amino acids: CASSLTGTGAEQYF. CDR3 nucleotides: TGTGCCAGCAGTTTAACCGGGACAGGAGCCGAGCAGTACTTC.

This clonotype has a handful of counts. The chain combines TRBV7-8 with TRBJ1-3; D is ambiguous. The V end lost 0 bases, the J end lost 6 bases, and 6 bases lay between the germline ends. The CDR3 is 13 amino acids. Germline V gene data show CDR1 as SGHVS and CDR2 as FQNEAQ. The CDR3 region has the DNA TGTGCCAGCAGCTTAGCGTCGGAAAACACCATATATTTT. Translation gives CASSLASENTIYF.

This chain connects TRBV28 to TRBJ2-3; 8 nucleotides agree with TRBD2. V shed 3 bases, J shed 2 bases, and the junction held 10 bases outside the gene matches. Looked up from germline, CDR1 is MDHEN and CDR2 is SYDVKM. This CDR3 has 17 residues. DNA for the CDR3: TGTGCCAGCAGTTTTCCTAGCACGGGGGGGCCCACAGATACGCAGTATTTT. It yields the protein CASSFPSTGGPTDTQYF.

The chain recombines TRBV7-6 with TRBJ1-2; 10 bases agree with TRBD1. With V trimmed by 6 bases and J by 7 bases, 11 bases remained unmatched. Germline assignment: CDR1 SGHVS and CDR2 FNYEAQ. The CDR3 is 15 amino acids. CDR3 nucleotides: TGTGCCAGCAGTTTGGGACAGGGGCTCTATGGTGGCTACACCTTC. This translates into CASSLGQGLYGGYTF.

This sequence joins TRBV27 and TRBJ1-6; TRBD1 might be the D (6 bases). The CDR3 extends over 18 amino acids. Looked up from germline, CDR1 is MNHEY and CDR2 is SMNVEV (reference sequence). Trimming took 8 bases from V and 7 from J, leaving 27 bases between them. DNA of the CDR3: TGTGCCAGCTCCTTTACCATGGACAGCCACGGCAAGAATTCACCCCTCCACTTT. Its protein is CASSFTMDSHGKNSPLHF.

The J gene is TRBJ2-7, the V gene TRBV7-9; possibly TRBD2 for D (6 bases). The germline V gene encodes CDR1 SEHNR and CDR2 FQNEAQ (reference sequence). The CDR3 extends over 12 amino acids. V lost 4 bases and J lost 11, with 15 bases in between. CDR3 nucleotides: TGTGCCAGCAGCTCCGGACTAAATGGCGAGTACTTC. As protein: CASSSGLNGEYF. Using reference TRBV7-9 and TRBJ2-7 for the parts outside the CDR3, the full variable domain is DTGVSQNPRHKITKRGQNVTFRCDPISEHNRLYWYRQTLGQGPEFLTYFQNEAQLEKSRLLSDRFSAERPKGSFSTLEIQRTEQGDSAMYLCASSSGLNGEYFGPGTRLTVT.

V gene TRBV28 combines with J gene TRBJ2-5; TRBD2 aligns across 12 bases. This CDR3 comprises 17 residues. The germline gives CDR1 MDHEN, CDR2 SYDVKM. The V gene end was trimmed by 6 bases and the J gene end by 5 bases; junction bases not matched to a gene: 13. The CDR3 region has the DNA TGTGCCAGCAGGCGCCTCAGACTAGCGGGGGCTGGGGAGACCCAGTACTTC. It encodes CASRRLRLAGAGETQYF.

V and J are TRBV20-1 and TRBJ2-3, with 11 bases lining up with TRBD2. The CDR3 has 13 amino acids. V shed 5 bases, J shed 8 bases, and the junction held 6 bases outside the gene matches. Germline CDR1 and CDR2: DFQATT and SNEGSKA (reference sequence). CDR3 nucleotides: TGCAGTGCTGATAGCGGGGGGGCCGGTACGCAGTATTTT. Translating it yields CSADSGGAGTQYF.

The J gene is TRBJ1-5, the V gene TRBV18; 7 bases map to TRBD1. Trimming at V came to 0 bases and at J to 11 bases, leaving 13 bases not matched to a gene. Per germline, CDR1 KGHSH and CDR2 LQKENI. This CDR3 has 16 residues. Written as DNA, the CDR3 is TGTGCCAGCTCACCACCTCCGGACAGGAACCGGGAAGCCCAGCATTTT. As protein: CASSPPPDRNREAQHF.

The CDR3 here is CATQGIYPYEQYV. CDR3 DNA: TGTGCCACCCAGGGGATCTACCCCTACGAGCAGTACGTC. The V call is TRBV7-6, the J call TRBJ2-7, with D possibly TRBD1 on 6 matching bases. In germline, CDR1 is SGHVS, CDR2 FNYEAQ. This CDR3 is 13 amino acids long. The V end lost 10 bases, the J end lost 2 bases, and 15 bases lay between the germline ends.